The entry that follows covers one TCR beta chain sequence. Antigen unknown. The patients who served as multiple sclerosis controls were treatment-naive and had stable or active relapsing-remitting disease that fulfilled the revised McDonald criteria. The germline gives CDR1 LGHNA, CDR2 YSLEER. The trim removed 3 bases at V and 1 base at J, leaving 8 bases unmatched. The CDR3 consists of 17 residues. This entry is derived from a study of CD8 T cells in Susac syndrome. Findings and caveats of the study: Individuals included in the TCR sequencing and HLA analysis were acknowledged by the study to be relatively few in number.

RNA was extracted with the RNeasy kit, and a quantity of roughly 0.5 to 1 ug was reverse transcribed using random hexamers. The method of amplification for TCR beta CDR3 was immunoSEQ multiplex PCR, covering 54 Vbeta and 13 Jbeta. TCRdb re-called the immunoSEQ multiplex PCR reads through MiXCR, storing one row per CDR3 protein. The sample includes 200,000 to 250,000 distinct CDR3 sequences, roughly nine tenths seen only once; the top ten take 0.1% to 0.15%. The chain has TRBV4-3 and TRBJ2-3, with 9 nucleotides matching TRBD2. Sequenced input: CD8+ T cells from PBMCs. The receptor's source is a human donor with multiple sclerosis. The CDR3 loop reads CASSHSLSGRGTDTQYF. CDR3 nucleotide sequence: TGCGCCAGCAGCCATTCCCTTAGCGGGAGAGGCACAGATACGCAGTATTTT.